This T cell receptor beta chain was identified during a study of control samples from healthy donors and cancer patients. The table came from immunoSEQ multiplex PCR; TCRdb's copy has only in-frame clones and leaves some out. In the table there are over 120,000 clones, about nine tenths of which are singletons. In germline, CDR1 is SGHKS, CDR2 YYEKEE (reference sequence). Trimming cost V 5 bases and J 4 bases, with 13 bases left between them. The CDR3 loop spans 14 amino acids. The TCR sequence derives from a man between 25 and 39 years old in good health. Sequenced material: blood. The rearrangement uses TRBV5-5 and TRBJ1-5, with D perhaps TRBD1 (6 bases). CDR3 protein: CASRPGVGNQPQHF. In nucleotides, the CDR3 is TGTGCCAGCAGGCCAGGGGTAGGGAATCAGCCCCAGCATTTT.